Below, 14 T cell receptor beta chains from the same sample are listed, as sequenced in a study of blood T cell repertoires in COVID-19. The assay was immunoSEQ multiplex PCR, and TCRdb's table has in-frame clones only and misses some. The table lists around 260,000 clones, over 75% of them singletons, with 10% to 15% in the top ten. The material sequenced was peripheral blood. The origin of the receptors is a human donor in a cohort sampled during active COVID-19.

The chain joins TRBV4-3 to TRBJ1-3; no firm D call. CDR3 size: 16 residues. Germline CDR1 LGHNA, CDR2 YSLEER. V dropped 4 bases and J dropped 0 bases, with 13 bases sitting between them. This CDR3 reads CASSRRGDFSGNTIYF. CDR3 DNA sequence: TGCGCCAGCAGCCGTCGGGGAGATTTCTCTGGAAACACCATATATTTT.

The rearrangement links TRBV19 to TRBJ2-1; TRBD2 matches at 8 bases. Germline CDR1 is LNHDA and CDR2 is SQIVND (reference sequence). The junction had 6 bases not matched to a gene; V was cut back by 5 bases and J by 0 bases. The length of the CDR3 is 16 residues. The CDR3 DNA sequence: TGTGCCAGTAGTTTAGTAGCGGGGCGCTCCTACAATGAGCAGTTCTTC. Encoded protein: CASSLVAGRSYNEQFF.

The J gene is TRBJ1-1, the V gene TRBV6-6, with 7 positions matching TRBD1. The CDR3 is made up of 16 amino acids. CDR1 and CDR2 from the germline V gene are MNHNY and SVGAGI (reference sequence). The trim removed 2 bases at V and 1 base at J, leaving 7 bases unmatched. The CDR3 coding sequence is TGTGCCAGCAGTTACCTCACCGGGACAGCGAACACTGAAGCTTTCTTT. Residues: CASSYLTGTANTEAFF.

The chain is built from TRBV19 and TRBJ2-7; possibly TRBD2 for D (6 bases). The CDR3 runs to 15 residues. Trimming took 3 bases from V and 7 from J, leaving 19 bases between them. Germline values: CDR1 LNHDA, CDR2 SQIVND (reference sequence). For the CDR3, the DNA is TGTGCCAGTAGTATCGCGGGGATCCATACTAAGGAGCAGTACTTC. Protein product: CASSIAGIHTKEQYF.

The chain employs TRBV6-5 and TRBJ2-1; TRBD2 matches 9 bases. Germline CDR1 reads MNHEY; CDR2 reads SVGAGI. CDR3 length equals 14 residues. Trimming removed 7 bases from V and 7 bases from J; junction bases left unmatched: 8. The CDR3 region is CASKDSGRGNEQFF. The CDR3 region has the DNA TGTGCCAGCAAGGATAGCGGGAGAGGAAATGAGCAGTTCTTC.

This clone has a single count. The CDR3 bases are TGTGCCTGGAGTATGGGACAGCTAAAACTGTTTTTT. The encoded protein is CAWSMGQLKLFF. This chain links TRBV30 with TRBJ1-4; TRBD1 agrees at 7 bases. The germline V gene encodes CDR1 GTSNPN and CDR2 SVGIG (reference sequence). CDR3 length equals 12 residues. With V trimmed by 2 bases and J by 10 bases, 4 bases remained unmatched. Variable domain in full (rest from reference TRBV30 and TRBJ1-4): SQTIHQWPATLVQPVGSPLSLECTVEGTSNPNLYWYRQAAGRGLQLLFYSVGIGQISSEVPQNLSASRPQDRQFILSSKKLLLSDSGFYLCAWSMGQLKLFFGSGTQLSVL.

The V call is TRBV19, the J call TRBJ2-1; D possibly corresponds to TRBD1 (6 bases). The CDR3 is 12 residues long. V lost 7 bases to trimming and J lost 9 bases, with 13 bases between them. Germline V gene sequence: CDR1 LNHDA, CDR2 SQIVND (reference sequence). This chain's CDR3 is CASKNRVGEQFF. For the CDR3, the DNA is TGTGCCAGTAAGAACAGGGTGGGTGAGCAGTTCTTC.

The rearrangement uses TRBV7-2 and TRBJ2-3; D gene unclear. The V gene's germline CDR1 is SGHTA and CDR2 FQGNSA. This CDR3 has 11 residues. The V and J ends lost 5 bases and 10 bases respectively, with 10 bases between them. CDR3 sequence: CASSVLEPQYF. CDR3 sequence (DNA): TGTGCCAGCAGCGTCCTGGAGCCGCAGTATTTT.

The rearrangement links TRBV19 to TRBJ1-2, with D maybe TRBD1 (5 bases). V lost 3 bases and J 4 bases, leaving 15 bases between the germline ends. The CDR3 totals 15 residues. The germline V gene has CDR1 LNHDA and CDR2 SQIVND (reference sequence). The chain's CDR3 is CASSILQGGTYGYTF. Written as DNA, the CDR3 is TGTGCCAGTAGTATTTTGCAGGGCGGCACCTATGGCTACACCTTC.

This clone was seen a handful of times. V is TRBV3-1 (or the pseudogene TRBV3-2) and J is TRBJ1-1, with 7 bases that match TRBD1. The CDR3 runs to 13 residues. V dropped 3 bases and J dropped 6; count of bases not matched to a gene: 4. Germline lookup yields CDR1 LGHDT and CDR2 YNNKEL (reference sequence). The CDR3 is CASSHIGTAEAFF. The DNA of the CDR3 is TGTGCCAGCAGCCATATCGGGACAGCTGAAGCTTTCTTT.

The V gene is TRBV4-2, the J gene TRBJ1-5; D is undetermined. Germline lookup yields CDR1 LGHNA and CDR2 YNFKEQ. The CDR3 is 14 amino acids. Trimming shortened V by 3 bases and J by 4 bases, and 10 bases separated the two germline ends. CDR3 amino acids: CASSQHTRNQPQHF. DNA for the CDR3: TGTGCCAGCAGCCAGCACACAAGAAATCAGCCCCAGCATTTT.

The V gene is TRBV5-4, the J gene TRBJ2-5; tentative D call: TRBD2 (7 bases). Per germline, CDR1 SGHNT and CDR2 YYREEE (reference sequence). V lost 4 bases, J lost 5 bases, and 15 bases lay in between. The CDR3 runs to 14 residues. This CDR3 reads CASSRGAGDETQYF. The CDR3 nucleotides are TGTGCCAGCAGCCGGGGGGCGGGAGACGAGACCCAGTACTTC.

The gene calls are TRBV28 and TRBJ1-1; D may be TRBD1 (6 bases). V was shortened by 7 bases and J by 2 bases, with 11 bases between the two germline ends. The germline V gene has CDR1 MDHEN and CDR2 SYDVKM. This CDR3 contains 13 residues. The CDR3 is CASTEDRNTEAFF. As DNA, the CDR3 is TGTGCCAGCACCGAGGACAGAAACACTGAAGCTTTCTTT.

The chain employs TRBV6-1 and TRBJ1-2, with D hard to call. V was shortened by 0 bases and J by 4 bases, with 12 bases between the two germline ends. Germline V CDR1 and CDR2: MNHNS, SASEGT. This CDR3 has 15 residues. The CDR3 protein is CASSEASVTTYGYTF. CDR3 sequence (DNA): TGTGCCAGCAGTGAAGCCTCGGTCACCACCTATGGCTACACCTTC.